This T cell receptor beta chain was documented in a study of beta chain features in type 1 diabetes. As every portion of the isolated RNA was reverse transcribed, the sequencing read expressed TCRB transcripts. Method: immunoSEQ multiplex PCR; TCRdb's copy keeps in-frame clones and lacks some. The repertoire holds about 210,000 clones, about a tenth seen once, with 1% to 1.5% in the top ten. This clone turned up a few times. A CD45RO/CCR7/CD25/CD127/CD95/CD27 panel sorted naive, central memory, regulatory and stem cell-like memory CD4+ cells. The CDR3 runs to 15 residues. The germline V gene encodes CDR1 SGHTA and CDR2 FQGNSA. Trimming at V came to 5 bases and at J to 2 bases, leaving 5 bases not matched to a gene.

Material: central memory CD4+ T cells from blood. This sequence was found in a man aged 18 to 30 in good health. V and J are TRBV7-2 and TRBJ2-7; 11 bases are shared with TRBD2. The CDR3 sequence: CASSKGLAETYEQYF. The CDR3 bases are TGTGCCAGCAGCAAGGGACTAGCGGAGACCTACGAGCAGTACTTC.